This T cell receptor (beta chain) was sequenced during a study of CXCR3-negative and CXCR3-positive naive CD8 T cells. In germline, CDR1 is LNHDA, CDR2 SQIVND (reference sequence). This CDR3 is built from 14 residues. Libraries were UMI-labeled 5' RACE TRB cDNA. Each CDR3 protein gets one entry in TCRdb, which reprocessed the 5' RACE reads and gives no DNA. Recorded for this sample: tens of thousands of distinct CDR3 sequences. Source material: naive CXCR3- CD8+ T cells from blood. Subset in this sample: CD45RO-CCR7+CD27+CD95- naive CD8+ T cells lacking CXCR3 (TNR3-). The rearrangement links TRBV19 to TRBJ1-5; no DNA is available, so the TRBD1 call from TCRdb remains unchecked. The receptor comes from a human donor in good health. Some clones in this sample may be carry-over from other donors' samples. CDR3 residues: CATRTGGAIWPQHF.